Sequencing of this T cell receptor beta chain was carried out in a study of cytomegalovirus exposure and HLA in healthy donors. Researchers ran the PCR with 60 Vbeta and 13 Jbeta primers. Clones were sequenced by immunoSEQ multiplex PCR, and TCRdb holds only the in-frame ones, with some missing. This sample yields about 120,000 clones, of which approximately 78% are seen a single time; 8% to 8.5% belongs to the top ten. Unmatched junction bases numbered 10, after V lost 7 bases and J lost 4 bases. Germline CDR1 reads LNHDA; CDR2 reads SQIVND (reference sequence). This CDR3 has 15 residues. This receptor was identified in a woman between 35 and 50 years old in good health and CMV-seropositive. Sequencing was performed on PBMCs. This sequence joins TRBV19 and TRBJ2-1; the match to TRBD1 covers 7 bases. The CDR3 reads CASTPGTEIYNEQFF. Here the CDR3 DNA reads TGTGCCAGTACCCCCGGGACAGAGATTTACAATGAGCAGTTCTTC.